This T cell receptor beta chain emerged from a study of blood T cell repertoires in COVID-19. Study-level information: COVID-19 samples, acute and convalescent, were from the United States, Italy and Spain.

Individuals aged about 18 to 90 years were recruited from 24 US areas. The study assigned cohorts using participant-reported clinical history. Recovery among Cohort 3 donors was established by two negative PCRs, clearance, or symptom resolution. Using immunoSEQ multiplex PCR, the repertoire was profiled, and TCRdb retains in-frame clones only, with some absent. The repertoire holds 450,000 to 600,000 clones, 75% to 90% seen once, with under 0.75% in the top ten. CDR1 LNHDA and CDR2 SQIVND come from the germline V gene (reference sequence). This CDR3 is built from 13 residues. Trimming removed 1 base at V and 5 bases at J, with 9 bases between.

Sequenced input: PBMCs or T cells enriched from blood (not recorded which). The rearrangement links TRBV19 to TRBJ2-7; tentative D call: TRBD2 (5 bases). The sequence derives from a young woman who had recovered from COVID-19. CDR3 in amino acids: CASSIGHGNEQYF. DNA for the CDR3: TGTGCCAGTAGTATAGGTCACGGGAACGAGCAGTACTTC.